This TCR beta chain originates from a study of blood T cell repertoires in COVID-19. Study-level background: PBMCs, B-cell-depleted T cells, or T cells provided the cDNA or gDNA that made up the material.

Libraries were prepared by immunoSEQ multiplex PCR; TCRdb keeps only in-frame clonotypes and omits some of them. The table has under 95,000 clones, almost 85% seen once. A single count supports this clone. The sequenced material came from peripheral blood. The sequence was collected from a man aged 50 to 60 with COVID-19, enrolled during active disease.

In DNA, the CDR3 is TGTGCCAGCAGTGAATTACCGCGCGGGAGACGGACAGATACGCAGTATTTT. Amino acid sequence: CASSELPRGRRTDTQYF. The chain has TRBV6-1 and TRBJ2-3, with 7 bases fitting TRBD2. Trimming removed 2 bases from V and 3 bases from J; junction bases left unmatched: 11. Per the germline V gene, CDR1 is MNHNS and CDR2 is SASEGT. The CDR3 sequence is 17 residues long.